This T cell receptor (beta chain) was sequenced in a study of Ad26.COV2.S vaccination and SARS-CoV-2 variants (dated by TCRdb to the early 2020s). At the level of the whole study: Donors in the vaccine arm were drawn from COV1001, a multicentre, randomized, double-blind, placebo-controlled phase I-IIa trial testing Ad26.COV2.S in healthy adults. The TCR-sequenced set comprised around 30 samples: around 20 Ad26.COV2.S vaccine recipients, 5 placebo recipients and 8 SARS-CoV-2 convalescent individuals. Trial participants were randomized into five groups of five: low-dose or high-dose Ad26.COV2.S given once or twice, or placebo on both occasions. TCRbeta repertoire sequencing was used to assess the specificity and breadth of SARS-CoV-2-reactive T cell receptors after Ad26.COV2.S vaccination. Ad26.COV2.S was administered intramuscularly at 5 x 10^10 or 1 x 10^11 viral particles, either as a single shot or as two shots given 56 days apart. Throughout the experiments and outcome assessment, investigators stayed blinded to trial group allocation.

As concerns this clone: Its target antigen remains unknown. Nothing much larger sits one base from this clone, and base qualities are not available.

TCRbeta CDR3 regions were sequenced with the immunoSEQ Assay. After extraction, genomic DNA underwent amplification by bias-controlled multiplex PCR, followed by high-throughput sequencing. The original pipeline was this. Collapsing and filtering of sequences were performed to quantify the absolute abundance of each unique TCRbeta CDR3 region. T cell fraction was estimated by normalizing TCRbeta template counts to usable DNA, which was measured by amplifying reference genes present in all nucleated cells. Repertoire TCRs were annotated as SARS-CoV-2-specific when V gene, CDR3 amino acid sequence and J gene were exactly matched to a known reactive TCR set. The reference SARS-CoV-2 TCR set was obtained from MIRA and was filtered for enrichment in COVID-19-positive ImmuneCODE repertoires, whereby public or cross-reactive TCRs were removed. Using the MIRA antigens, annotated TCRs were further analysed by specific ORF or by position within an ORF. Depth was the summed frequency of annotated unique rearrangements, while breadth was defined as annotated unique rearrangements over total unique productive rearrangements. TCR breadth was compared between groups using two-sided Wilcoxon rank-sum tests. The table comes from immuneACCESS by way of TCRdb, which keeps in-frame sequences with V and J called. Part of the clones is missing from these tables; in studies checked, under half for an unresolved V gene and the rest for unknown reasons. D and trimming were read from the DNA, whereas the V and J calls and clone size are those reported in that table. The sample includes about 480,000 clones, with around 88% observed a single time. Around 13% of the sample is held by the ten biggest clonotypes.

On the study overall, not on this receptor specifically: According to the authors, total T cell responses may have been underestimated by the TCR breadth and depth analyses. Ad26.COV2.S recipients had higher spike-specific TCR breadth than placebo recipients (P = 0.0014). The study was not powered for comparison of responses between vaccine doses or regimens. Substantial breadth of spike-specific CD8+ and CD4+ T cell responses was reported after vaccination. Comparable non-spike TCR breadth was observed between vaccine and placebo recipients, consistent with only spike being contained in the vaccine.

Explained via the paper, the treatment or condition label denotes: roughly 19 received Ad26.COV2.S at low or high dose, single or two shots; about five received placebo; per-sample allocation not given. Repertoires of vaccine and placebo recipients were sequenced from samples taken on day 63 after the first injection. Cohort 1b enrolled fewer than 30 adults aged 18-55 years at a single site in Boston, USA, between 29 July and 7 August 2020. Ad26.COV2.S was a replication-incompetent adenovirus type 26 vector that expressed a prefusion-stabilized SARS-CoV-2 spike protein derived from the original Wuhan strain. V and J lose 1 base and 5 bases, and a span of 11 bases separates them. Via the germline V gene (reference sequence), CDR1 is GTSNPN and CDR2 SVGIG. The cysteine opens and the phenylalanine closes a CDR3 of 13 amino acids. Just the 39-base CDR3 DNA is kept, in frame starting at base 1.

The receptor was isolated from a person between 18 and 59 years old who received the Ad26.COV2.S COVID-19 vaccine or a placebo. Sequenced material: peripheral blood, taken in a trial of Ad26.COV2.S vaccine versus placebo. The rearranged segments are TRBV30 and TRBJ1-2; D gene: possibly TRBD1, on 6 matching bases. The sequenced DNA is TGTGCCTGGAGTGGGGGGGGCTGGTATGGCTACACCTTC. The resulting protein is CAWSGGGWYGYTF.